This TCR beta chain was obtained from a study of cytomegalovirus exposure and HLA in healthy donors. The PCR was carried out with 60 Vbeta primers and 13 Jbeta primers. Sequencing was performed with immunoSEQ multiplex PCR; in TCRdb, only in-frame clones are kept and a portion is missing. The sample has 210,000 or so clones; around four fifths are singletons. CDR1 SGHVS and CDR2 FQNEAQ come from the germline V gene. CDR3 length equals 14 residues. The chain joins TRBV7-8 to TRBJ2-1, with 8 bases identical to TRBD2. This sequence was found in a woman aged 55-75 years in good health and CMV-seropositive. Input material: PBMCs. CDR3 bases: TGTCCCCCACCGGGAGGGCCTTGTGGCAATGAGCAGTTCTTC. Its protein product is CPPPGGPCGNEQFF. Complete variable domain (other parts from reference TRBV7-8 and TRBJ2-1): GAGVSQSPRYKVAKRGQDVALRCDPISGHVSLFWYQQALGQGPEFLTYFQNEAQLDKSGLPSDRFFAERPEGSVSTLKIQRTQQEDSAVYLCPPPGGPCGNEQFFGPGTRLTVL.